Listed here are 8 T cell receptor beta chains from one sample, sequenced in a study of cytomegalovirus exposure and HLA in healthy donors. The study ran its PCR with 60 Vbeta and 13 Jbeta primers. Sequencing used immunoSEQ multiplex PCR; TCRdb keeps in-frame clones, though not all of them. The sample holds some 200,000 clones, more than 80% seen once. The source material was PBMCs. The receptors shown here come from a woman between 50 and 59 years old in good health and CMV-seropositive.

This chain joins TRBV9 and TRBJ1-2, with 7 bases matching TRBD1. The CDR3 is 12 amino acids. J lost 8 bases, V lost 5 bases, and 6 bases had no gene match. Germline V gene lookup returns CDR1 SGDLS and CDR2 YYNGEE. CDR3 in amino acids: CASSSGQRGYTF. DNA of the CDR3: TGTGCCAGCAGTTCGGGACAGAGGGGCTACACCTTC. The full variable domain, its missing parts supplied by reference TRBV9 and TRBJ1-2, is DSGVTQTPKHLITATGQRVTLRCSPRSGDLSVYWYQQSLDQGLQFLIQYYNGEERAKGNILERFSAQQFPDLHSELNLSSLELGDSALYFCASSSGQRGYTFGSGTRLTVV.

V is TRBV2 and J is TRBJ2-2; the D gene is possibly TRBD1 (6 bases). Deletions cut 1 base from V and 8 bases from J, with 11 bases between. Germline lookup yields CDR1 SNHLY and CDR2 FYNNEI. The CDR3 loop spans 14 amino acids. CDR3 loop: CASSEVQGKGELFF. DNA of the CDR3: TGTGCCAGCAGTGAAGTGCAGGGGAAGGGGGAGCTGTTTTTT.

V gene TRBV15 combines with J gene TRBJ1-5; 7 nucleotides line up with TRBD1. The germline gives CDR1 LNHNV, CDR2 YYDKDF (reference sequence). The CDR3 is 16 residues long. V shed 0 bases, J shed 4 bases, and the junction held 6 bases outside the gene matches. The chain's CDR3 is CATSRDLDRDNQPQHF. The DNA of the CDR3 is TGTGCCACCAGCAGAGATCTCGACAGGGATAATCAGCCCCAGCATTTT.

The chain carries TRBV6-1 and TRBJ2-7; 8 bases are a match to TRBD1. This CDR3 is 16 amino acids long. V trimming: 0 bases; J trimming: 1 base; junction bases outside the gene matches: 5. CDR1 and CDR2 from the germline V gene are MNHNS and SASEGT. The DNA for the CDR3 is TGTGCCAGCAGTGAAGCGGGGACAGGTATATCCTACGAGCAGTACTTC. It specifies CASSEAGTGISYEQYF.

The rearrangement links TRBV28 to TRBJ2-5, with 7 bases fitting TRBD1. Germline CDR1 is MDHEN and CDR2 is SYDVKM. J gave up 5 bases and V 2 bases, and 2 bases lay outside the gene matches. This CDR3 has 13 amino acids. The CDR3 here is CASSLGQDETQYF. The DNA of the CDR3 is TGTGCCAGCAGTTTAGGACAGGACGAGACCCAGTACTTC.

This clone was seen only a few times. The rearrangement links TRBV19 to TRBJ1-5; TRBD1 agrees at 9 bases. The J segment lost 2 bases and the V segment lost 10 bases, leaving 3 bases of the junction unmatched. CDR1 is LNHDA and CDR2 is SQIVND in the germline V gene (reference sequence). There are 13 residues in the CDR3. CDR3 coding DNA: TGTGCCACCGGGGACAGGGGCAATCAGCCCCAGCATTTT. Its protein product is CATGDRGNQPQHF.

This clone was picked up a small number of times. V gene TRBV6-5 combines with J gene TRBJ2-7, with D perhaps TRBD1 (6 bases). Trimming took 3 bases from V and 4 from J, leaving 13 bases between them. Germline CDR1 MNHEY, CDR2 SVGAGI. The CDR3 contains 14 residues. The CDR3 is CASSYSTGRYEQYF. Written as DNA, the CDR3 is TGTGCCAGCAGTTATTCCACAGGGCGTTACGAGCAGTACTTC.

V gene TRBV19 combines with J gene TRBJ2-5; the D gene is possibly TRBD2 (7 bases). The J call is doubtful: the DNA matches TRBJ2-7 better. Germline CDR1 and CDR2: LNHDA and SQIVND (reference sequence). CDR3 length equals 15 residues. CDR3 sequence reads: CASSSEQGGSYEQYF. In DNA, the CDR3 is TGTGCCAGTAGCTCGGAACAGGGAGGGTCCTACGAGCAGTACTTC.